The T cell receptor (beta chain) described here comes from a study of early stage breast cancer tumors. Study-level background: Most invasive tumors, about 70% of the 16, were ER+/PR+/HER2-. The study's findings and limits: Tumors had approximately 2.6-fold higher T cell density and higher clonality than adjacent normal breast tissue.

With V trimmed by 0 bases and J by 2 bases, 3 bases remained unmatched. The CDR3 spans 17 residues. The germline V gene has CDR1 MGHRA and CDR2 YSYEKL. Worth noting for this clone: Its antigen is undetermined.

This table comes from immunoSEQ multiplex PCR, and its TCRdb copy is limited to in-frame clones, with some not included. The repertoire holds over 8,500 clones, with about three quarters as singletons. This sequence was found in a person aged 40 to 49 with breast cancer. The chain uses TRBV4-1 and TRBJ2-1, with 11 bases that match TRBD1. Sequenced sample: breast tumor tissue. Here the CDR3 DNA reads TGCGCCAGCAGCCAAGAGTCGGGACAGGGGGCCTACAATGAGCAGTTCTTC. Translating gives CASSQESGQGAYNEQFF.